Listed below are T cell receptor beta chains from one sample, sequenced in a study of blood T cell repertoires in COVID-19. Data came from immunoSEQ multiplex PCR; TCRdb stores just in-frame clones and leaves some out. The sample lists fewer than 110,000 clones; over 75% were seen once. The sample taken for sequencing was peripheral blood. The receptors stem from a woman in her twenties or thirties with acute or convalescent COVID-19. Each CDR3 is given with its conserved first and last residue. The order of the fields is D gene, V gene, clone size, J gene, CDR3 DNA, CDR3 protein. A D gene is named only where the DNA matches it firmly. Clone size is stated in some rows and not others, as once, few, many or a class when expanded.

TRBD1	TRBV18	.	TRBJ1-4	TGTGCCAGCTCACCGGACAGGAAAACTAATGAAAAACTGTTTTTT	CASSPDRKTNEKLFF
TRBD1	TRBV29-1	.	TRBJ2-1	TGCAGCGTTTGGCCCTTAGACAGGGGAGAATACAATGAGCAGTTCTTC	CSVWPLDRGEYNEQFF
.	TRBV24-1	once	TRBJ1-5	TGTGCCACCAGTGAGGCAGGGAAGCAGCCCCAGCATTTT	CATSEAGKQPQHF
TRBD1	TRBV19	.	TRBJ1-5	TGTGCCAGTAACCACAGGGGCGAGGGGCAGCCCCAGCATTTT	CASNHRGEGQPQHF
TRBD1	TRBV7-9	.	TRBJ2-7	TGTGCCAGCAGCTTCGACAGGGACGAGCAGTACTTC	CASSFDRDEQYF
.	TRBV11-3	.	TRBJ1-1	TGTGCCAGCAGCTTAGACAGGGTCATCCAGAAAGCTTTCTTT	CASSLDRVIQKAFF
.	TRBV10-3	.	TRBJ1-3	TGTGCCATCAGTGGGCAGAACACCATATATTTT	CAISGQNTIYF
TRBD1	TRBV9	.	TRBJ1-2	TGTGCCAGCAGCGAGGACCCAACAGGGGACGGCTACACCTTC	CASSEDPTGDGYTF
TRBD1	TRBV3-1/TRBV3-2	.	TRBJ1-1	TGTGCCAGCAGCCGGGAGGGACAGGGCTTACCTACAAAGCGAGGTGAAGCTTTCTTT	CASSREGQGLPTKRGEAFF
.	TRBV6-6	.	TRBJ2-7	TGTGCCAGCAGTCGTCTAGGATACGAGCAGTACTTC	CASSRLGYEQYF
.	TRBV3-1/TRBV3-2	.	TRBJ1-4	TGTGCCAGCAGCCAACGGCAGGGTGGTGAAAAACTGTTTTTT	CASSQRQGGEKLFF
.	TRBV24-1	.	TRBJ1-6	TGTGCCACCAGTGATTCACAGGGCGGAAATTCACCCCTCCACTTT	CATSDSQGGNSPLHF
TRBD1	TRBV28	.	TRBJ2-3	TGTGCCAGCAGTCTACACGGGACAGGGGGCACAGATACGCAGTATTTT	CASSLHGTGGTDTQYF
.	TRBV5-1	.	TRBJ1-4	TGCGCCAGCAGCCTGCGGGGGATTCGTGAAAAACTGTTTTTT	CASSLRGIREKLFF
.	TRBV1	.	TRBJ2-1	TGCACCAGCAGCCAAGGGCATCCTAGCGGATACAATGAGCAGTTCTTC	CTSSQGHPSGYNEQFF
TRBD1	TRBV5-1	.	TRBJ1-5	TGCGCCAGCAGCCCGGGACAGCCCAATCAGCCCCAGCATTTT	CASSPGQPNQPQHF
.	TRBV2	.	TRBJ2-7	TGTGCCAGCAGGCCCAGGGACTCCTACGAGCAGTACTTC	CASRPRDSYEQYF
TRBD1	TRBV2	.	TRBJ1-1	TGTGCCAGCAGATCAGGGGGCCATGGAGGTACTGAAGCTTTCTTT	CASRSGGHGGTEAFF
.	TRBV4-1	.	TRBJ2-2	TGCGCCAGCAGCCAAGATTGGGCGGGGGAGCTGTTTTTT	CASSQDWAGELFF
.	TRBV28	.	TRBJ1-2	TGTGCCAGCAGTTTAGCAGGGATCTATGGCTACACCTTC	CASSLAGIYGYTF
TRBD1	TRBV28	.	TRBJ1-2	TGTGCCAGCAGTTTATGGGACAGGGATGAGGGCTACACCTTC	CASSLWDRDEGYTF
TRBD2	TRBV6-5	.	TRBJ2-7	TGTGCCAGCAGTTACACGCGGGGGGCGTACGAGCAGTACTTC	CASSYTRGAYEQYF
.	TRBV5-6	.	TRBJ1-2	TGTGCCAGCAGCCGATGGACAGACACAGCCTATGGCTACACCTTC	CASSRWTDTAYGYTF
TRBD1	TRBV28	.	TRBJ2-7	TGTGCCAGCAAAAGGGGGCCCGTCGAGCAGTACTTC	CASKRGPVEQYF
.	TRBV10-3	.	TRBJ1-1	TGTGCCATCAGGGGCAGTCAAGTGAACACTGAAGCTTTCTTT	CAIRGSQVNTEAFF
.	TRBV10-1	.	TRBJ2-7	TGCGCCAGCAGTGCCCCCCGGGGGGAGGGGGTGGGCGAGCAGTACTTC	CASSAPRGEGVGEQYF
.	TRBV15	.	TRBJ2-3	TGTGCCACCAGCAGTGCGGGGTACACAGATACGCAGTATTTT	CATSSAGYTDTQYF
.	TRBV6-5	.	TRBJ1-2	TGTGCCAGCAGTCGCTCCCCGGGACTCCACTATGGCTACACCTTC	CASSRSPGLHYGYTF
.	TRBV6-2/TRBV6-3	.	TRBJ2-2	TGTGCCAGCAGTTATACCAGGCCTGCGAACACCGGGGAGCTGTTTTTT	CASSYTRPANTGELFF
.	TRBV19	.	TRBJ2-3	TGTGCCAGCCGCCCCGGAGCGGGAGATACGCAGTATTTT	CASRPGAGDTQYF
TRBD1	TRBV4-1	.	TRBJ1-5	TGCGCCAGCAGCCCGGACAGGGGAAATCAGCCCCAGCATTTT	CASSPDRGNQPQHF
TRBD1	TRBV19	.	TRBJ1-2	TGTGCCAGTCAGTGGGCGACAGGGAACTATGGCTACACCTTC	CASQWATGNYGYTF
TRBD1	TRBV18	.	TRBJ2-7	TGTGCCAGCTCACCTGAGACAGGGGATACCTACGAGCAGTACTTC	CASSPETGDTYEQYF
TRBD2	TRBV5-6	.	TRBJ2-3	TGTGCCAGCAGCTTGGATGCTAGCGGGGGGGCATATACGCAGTATTTT	CASSLDASGGAYTQYF
TRBD1	TRBV4-1	.	TRBJ2-7	TGCGCCAGCAGTCCCGGACAGGAGGACTACGAGCAGTACTTC	CASSPGQEDYEQYF
.	TRBV27	few	TRBJ2-7	TGTGCCAGCAGTTATAGCAGTTCCTACGAGCAGTACTTC	CASSYSSSYEQYF
TRBD1	TRBV28	.	TRBJ1-2	TGTGCCAGCAGTTCACGACAGGGGACTCGTGGCTACACCTTC	CASSSRQGTRGYTF
.	TRBV28	.	TRBJ1-4	TGTGCCAGCAGAACCCACAGGGTGGCTAATGAAAAACTGTTTTTT	CASRTHRVANEKLFF
TRBD1	TRBV4-1	.	TRBJ2-3	TGCGCCAGCAGCTCTACAGGGGGGCGCACAGATACGCAGTATTTT	CASSSTGGRTDTQYF
.	TRBV28	.	TRBJ1-5	TGTGCCAGCAGTTTATCCAGTCCTAGCAATCAGCCCCAGCATTTT	CASSLSSPSNQPQHF
.	TRBV11-2	.	TRBJ2-3	TGTGCCAGCAGCCTCTCGTTAGGGGCAAGTATTTTT	CASSLSLGASIF
TRBD1	TRBV6-1	once	TRBJ1-2	TGTGCCAGCAGTGAATGGGAGACAGGGTATGGCTACACCTTC	CASSEWETGYGYTF